Each of the 30 T cell receptor beta chains below was sequenced from the same sample in a study of blood T cell repertoires in COVID-19. The repertoire was sequenced with immunoSEQ multiplex PCR; TCRdb's copy has only in-frame clones and lacks some. The top ten clones hold 15% to 20% of a sample with roughly 99,000 clones, more than 65% of them seen once. Sequenced material: peripheral blood. These receptors came from an elderly woman with active or convalescent COVID-19.

The chain has TRBV19 and TRBJ1-1; possibly TRBD1 for D (5 bases). The germline V gene encodes CDR1 LNHDA and CDR2 SQIVND (reference sequence). There are 14 residues in the CDR3. V was pared by 3 bases and J by 2 bases, with 10 bases between. DNA for the CDR3: TGTGCCAGTAGTATGTTTCAGGGAAACACTGAAGCTTTCTTT. This codes for CASSMFQGNTEAFF.

The chain employs TRBV6-1 and TRBJ1-3; 8 bases are shared with TRBD1. CDR1 is MNHNS and CDR2 is SASEGT in the germline V gene. J was trimmed by 2 bases and V by 0 bases; bases with no gene match: 3. The CDR3 sequence is 16 residues long. CDR3 region: CASSEALTGAGNTIYF. The CDR3 bases are TGTGCCAGCAGTGAAGCGCTGACAGGGGCTGGAAACACCATATATTTT.

This clone was counted a single time. The chain combines TRBV6-1 with TRBJ2-5; TRBD2 agrees at 10 bases. With 3 bases clipped from V and 4 bases from J, the junction kept 14 bases outside the gene matches. Germline CDR1 MNHNS, CDR2 SASEGT. This CDR3 spans 18 amino acids. Written as DNA, the CDR3 is TGTGCCAGCAGTGAGGGGCATAGCGGGAGGCCCCGAGGAGAGACCCAGTACTTC. This gives the protein CASSEGHSGRPRGETQYF.

CDR3 sequence (DNA): TGTGCCAGCAGCCAAGGCCTATCATACAATGAGCAGTTCTTC. Protein sequence: CASSQGLSYNEQFF. V usage is TRBV3-1 (or the pseudogene TRBV3-2) and J usage is TRBJ2-1; D uncertain. V was pared by 1 base and J by 4 bases, with 8 bases between. The CDR3 runs to 14 residues. Germline lookup yields CDR1 LGHDT and CDR2 YNNKEL (reference sequence).

This clone was counted a few times. The CDR3 protein is CASRRGSGANVLTF. CDR3 in DNA: TGTGCCAGCAGGCGGGGCTCTGGGGCCAACGTCCTGACTTTC. The chain carries TRBV9 and TRBJ2-6; D is perhaps TRBD2 (6 bases). The germline V and J ends were trimmed by 5 bases and 0 bases, with 6 bases remaining between them. CDR1 and CDR2 from the germline V gene are SGDLS and YYNGEE. This CDR3 has 14 residues.

In its sample, this clone was seen once. This chain joins TRBV28 and TRBJ1-2, with TRBD1 as a possible D gene (6 bases). Trimming pared 2 bases from V and 6 bases from J, leaving 19 bases between. The length of the CDR3 is 16 residues. CDR1 is MDHEN, CDR2 SYDVKM, per germline. In DNA form, the CDR3 reads TGTGCCAGCAGTTTAGGACGTGGGGTACAGGGAAATGGCTACACCTTC. Translating it yields CASSLGRGVQGNGYTF.

The J gene is TRBJ2-7, the V gene TRBV11-2; TRBD1 aligns across 8 bases. Germline-derived CDR1 and CDR2 are SGHAT and FQNNGV. The CDR3 contains 14 residues. V was pared by 8 bases and J by 6 bases, with 12 bases of the junction left unmatched. The CDR3 region is CASQRGTGEVEQYF. The CDR3 DNA reads as TGTGCCAGCCAACGGGGGACAGGAGAGGTCGAGCAGTACTTC.

A word on this clone: One end of the junction is discordant with germline, which a read error may explain. The chain has TRBV5-1 and TRBJ2-1; 7 bases map to TRBD2. This CDR3 comprises 15 residues. Germline V gives CDR1 SGHRS, CDR2 YFSETQ. The CDR3 nucleotides are TGTGCCAGCAGCTTCCGAGCGGGGCTGAACAATGAGCAGTTCTTC. Protein sequence: CASSFRAGLNNEQFF.

The chain links TRBV6-5 to TRBJ2-5; 12 nucleotides match TRBD2. In germline, CDR1 is MNHEY, CDR2 SVGAGI. The CDR3 is made up of 15 amino acids. The trim removed 5 bases at V and 2 bases at J, leaving 3 bases unmatched. The CDR3 reads CASSPLAGGQETQYF. The DNA for the CDR3 is TGTGCCAGCAGTCCTCTAGCGGGGGGGCAAGAGACCCAGTACTTC.

The chain links TRBV6-2 or TRBV6-3 to TRBJ1-4, with TRBD1 matching over 7 bases. The V gene end was trimmed by 6 bases and the J gene end by 9 bases; junction bases not matched to a gene: 13. CDR3 length: 15 residues. The germline CDR1 and CDR2 sequences are MNHEY and SVGEGT. The DNA for the CDR3 is TGTGCCAGCAGCTTGGGGGACAGATTAGAGAAAAAACTGTTTTTT. Translating gives CASSLGDRLEKKLFF.

This clone was seen only once. This sequence joins TRBV3-1 (or the pseudogene TRBV3-2) and TRBJ2-1, with D tentatively TRBD2 (6 bases). V was trimmed by 1 base and J by 2 bases, leaving 12 bases between them. Germline lookup yields CDR1 LGHDT and CDR2 YNNKEL (reference sequence). The CDR3 totals 16 residues. The CDR3 region has the DNA TGTGCCAGCAGCCAAGTGGCGGGACGGACCTACAATGAGCAGTTCTTC. Its protein is CASSQVAGRTYNEQFF.

A few counts support this clone. The gene calls are TRBV4-3 and TRBJ2-2; 7 bases align to TRBD2. V gave up 4 bases and J gave up 7 bases; unmatched junction bases: 12. This CDR3 region has 16 residues. Germline V gene data show CDR1 as LGHNA and CDR2 as YSLEER. The CDR3 region has the DNA TGCGCCAGCAGCCCGCGCACGGCGGGAGAGGGCGGGGAGCTGTTTTTT. This translates into CASSPRTAGEGGELFF.

The chain joins TRBV2 to TRBJ1-1; no definite D call. The CDR3 runs 13 residues. Germline V gene data show CDR1 as SNHLY and CDR2 as FYNNEI. The V and J ends lost 6 bases and 11 bases respectively, with 19 bases between them. This CDR3 reads CASSRDRQHGAFF. The CDR3, as DNA: TGTGCCAGCAGCCGCGACCGGCAGCACGGGGCTTTCTTT.

The sample holds a few counts of this clone. One junction end does not reproduce the germline sequence, and a read error may be involved. The chain is built from TRBV18 and TRBJ2-7, with a tentative D call TRBD1 (6 bases). The germline V gene has CDR1 KGHSH and CDR2 LQKENI. The CDR3 runs 14 residues. CDR3: CASSRGTLSHEQYF. The CDR3 nucleotides are TGTGCCAGCTCACGGGGGACACTCTCCCACGAGCAGTACTTC.

The CDR3 nucleotides read TGTGCCAGCAGCTTCTCCTTCTCCTACGAGCAGTACTTC. Its translation: CASSFSFSYEQYF. The chain couples TRBV7-2 to TRBJ2-7; D remains ambiguous. CDR1 and CDR2 from the germline V gene are SGHTA and FQGNSA. The CDR3 runs 13 residues. Between the trimmed V and J ends, which lost 3 bases and 0 bases, there was a span of 6 bases.

The chain links TRBV19 to TRBJ2-1; weak D call: TRBD1 (5 bases). CDR3 size: 16 residues. Germline V gene lookup returns CDR1 LNHDA and CDR2 SQIVND (reference sequence). Trimming stripped 2 bases from V and 2 bases from J, with 13 bases between. CDR3 sequence: CASSIRTPHTYNEQFF. In DNA, the CDR3 is TGTGCCAGTAGTATACGGACACCTCATACCTACAATGAGCAGTTCTTC.

The genes are TRBV7-3 and TRBJ1-1; D not certain. Germline V gene lookup returns CDR1 SGHTA and CDR2 FQGTGA. This CDR3 region has 15 residues. V was trimmed by 5 bases and J by 1 base, leaving 14 bases between them. CDR3 in amino acids: CASSPDGRQNTEAFF. The CDR3 region has the DNA TGTGCCAGCAGCCCGGATGGGAGGCAGAACACTGAAGCTTTCTTT.

J is TRBJ1-1 and V is TRBV5-6; D not certain. V was clipped by 0 bases and J by 7 bases, with 7 bases between them. CDR1 is SGHDT, CDR2 YYEEEE, per germline. The CDR3 sequence is 12 residues long. The CDR3 is CASSLARNEAFF. The CDR3 region has the DNA TGTGCCAGCAGCTTGGCCAGGAATGAAGCTTTCTTT.

The gene calls are TRBV21-1 and TRBJ2-7; the table's TRBD1 call for D was not verified on the DNA. TRBV21-1 has pseudogene status. This CDR3 spans 19 amino acids. The CDR3 DNA reads TGTGCCAGCAGCAAATACGCGCCAGGGGACAGAGGAACCTACTACGAGCAGTACTTC. Protein product: CASSKYAPGDRGTYYEQYF.

This clone was found once. This rearrangement joins TRBV19 to TRBJ1-2, with D tentatively TRBD1 (5 bases). The germline V gene has CDR1 LNHDA and CDR2 SQIVND (reference sequence). Between the trimmed V and J ends, which lost 5 bases and 6 bases, there was a span of 16 bases. CDR3 size: 14 residues. CDR3 bases: TGTGCCAGTAGTCCTAAAACCGGGACTCATGGCTACACCTTC. Translating gives CASSPKTGTHGYTF.

The chain joins TRBV7-3 to TRBJ1-1, with D uncertain. Germline-derived CDR1 and CDR2 are SGHTA and FQGTGA. With 5 bases removed from V and 1 base from J, the gap between germline ends came to 11 bases. This CDR3 is 14 amino acids long. As DNA, the CDR3 is TGTGCCAGCAGCCATGGGAGGTCGAACACTGAAGCTTTCTTT. Translated: CASSHGRSNTEAFF.

For this clone: The sample has other DNA sequences that encode this CDR3 too. This chain connects TRBV6-6 to TRBJ1-1, with TRBD1 identical over 9 bases. The ends lost 0 bases at V and 5 bases at J; junction bases unmatched: 1. Looked up from germline, CDR1 is MNHNY and CDR2 is SVGAGI (reference sequence). The length of the CDR3 is 14 residues. The chain's CDR3 is CASSYSGQGTEAFF. CDR3 coding DNA: TGTGCCAGCAGTTACTCGGGACAGGGTACTGAAGCTTTCTTT.

The chain is built from TRBV27 and TRBJ2-1; TRBD2 matches 11 bases. The CDR3 has 13 amino acids. Losses at the gene ends were 7 bases for V and 8 bases for J; bases not matched to a gene: 4. Germline CDR1 is MNHEY and CDR2 is SMNVEV (reference sequence). CDR3 sequence reads: CASKLAGGHEQFF. The CDR3 DNA sequence: TGTGCCAGCAAATTAGCGGGAGGGCATGAGCAGTTCTTC.

This sequence joins TRBV28 and TRBJ2-7; D possibly corresponds to TRBD1 (6 bases). V lost 0 bases and J 5 bases, leaving 14 bases between the germline ends. The germline V gene has CDR1 MDHEN and CDR2 SYDVKM. This CDR3 region has 15 residues. The CDR3 here is CASSLWQGMWDEQYF. The CDR3 coding sequence is TGTGCCAGCAGTTTATGGCAGGGGATGTGGGACGAGCAGTACTTC.

V is TRBV7-2 and J is TRBJ2-7; 14 positions match TRBD2. CDR1 is SGHTA and CDR2 is FQGNSA in the germline V gene. V dropped 2 bases and J dropped 5; count of bases not matched to a gene: 5. This CDR3 spans 16 amino acids. CDR3 in amino acids: CASSLSGLAGVNEQYF. In nucleotides, the CDR3 is TGTGCCAGCAGCTTATCGGGACTAGCGGGAGTAAACGAGCAGTACTTC.

The V gene is TRBV9, the J gene TRBJ2-2; D unclear. Trimming pared 3 bases from V and 8 bases from J, leaving 11 bases between. Germline V CDR1 and CDR2: SGDLS, YYNGEE. The length of the CDR3 is 13 residues. The CDR3 region is CASSASPVGELFF. For the CDR3, the DNA is TGTGCCAGCAGCGCATCCCCGGTGGGGGAGCTGTTTTTT.

The chain uses TRBV6-5 and TRBJ2-1; no reliable D call. Germline V lookup: CDR1 MNHEY, CDR2 SVGAGI. Trimming stripped 6 bases from V and 9 bases from J, with 15 bases between. This CDR3 has 13 amino acids. The chain's CDR3 is CASRSITGGEQFF. DNA for the CDR3: TGTGCCAGCAGGTCAATCACCGGCGGTGAGCAGTTCTTC.

This sequence joins TRBV28 and TRBJ1-4; 9 nucleotides agree with TRBD1. V lost 6 bases to trimming and J lost 5 bases; unmatched junction nucleotides: 1. CDR3 length equals 13 residues. In germline, CDR1 is MDHEN, CDR2 SYDVKM. The CDR3: CASRDRGNEKLFF. Here the CDR3 DNA reads TGTGCCAGCAGGGACAGGGGAAATGAAAAACTGTTTTTT.

The chain employs TRBV6-6 and TRBJ1-3; 8 bases match TRBD1. This CDR3 has 16 amino acids. Germline trimming cut 2 bases from V and 6 bases from J; bases unmatched to any gene: 9. CDR1 and CDR2 (germline): MNHNY, SVGAGI (reference sequence). CDR3: CASSYRSGQGLNTIYF. The DNA for the CDR3 is TGTGCCAGCAGTTACCGGTCCGGACAGGGCTTAAACACCATATATTTT.

This rearrangement joins TRBV28 to TRBJ1-1; TRBD1 matches 7 bases. Germline V lookup: CDR1 MDHEN, CDR2 SYDVKM. The junction had 9 bases not matched to a gene; V was cut back by 10 bases and J by 1 base. The CDR3 contains 14 residues. CDR3 DNA: TGTGCCACCAGACCCGCAGGGGGGAACACTGAAGCTTTCTTT. Its protein product is CATRPAGGNTEAFF. Combining the CDR3 with reference TRBV28 and TRBJ1-1 gives the whole variable domain DVKVTQSSRYLVKRTGEKVFLECVQDMDHENMFWYRQDPGLGLRLIYFSYDVKMKEKGDIPEGYSVSREKKERFSLILESASTNQTSMYLCATRPAGGNTEAFFGQGTRLTVV.